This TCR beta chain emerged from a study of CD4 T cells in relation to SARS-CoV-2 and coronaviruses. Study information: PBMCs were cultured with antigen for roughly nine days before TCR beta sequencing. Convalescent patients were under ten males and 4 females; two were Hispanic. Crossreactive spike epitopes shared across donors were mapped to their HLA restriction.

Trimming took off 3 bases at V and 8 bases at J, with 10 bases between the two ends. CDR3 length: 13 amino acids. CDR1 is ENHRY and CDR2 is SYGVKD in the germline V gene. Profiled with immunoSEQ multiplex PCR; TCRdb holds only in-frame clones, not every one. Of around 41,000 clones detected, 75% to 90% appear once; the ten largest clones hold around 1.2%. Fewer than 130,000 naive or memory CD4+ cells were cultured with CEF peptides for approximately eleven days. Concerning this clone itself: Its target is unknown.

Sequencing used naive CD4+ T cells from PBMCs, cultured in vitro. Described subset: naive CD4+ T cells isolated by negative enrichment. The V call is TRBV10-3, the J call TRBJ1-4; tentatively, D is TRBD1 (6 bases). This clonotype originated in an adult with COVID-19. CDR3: CAISDDRSEKLFF. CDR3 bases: TGTGCCATCAGTGACGACAGGAGCGAAAAACTGTTTTTT.